This TCR beta chain was retrieved from a study of blood T cell repertoires in COVID-19. Study-wide background: Sites in the United States, Italy and Spain provided acute and convalescent COVID-19 samples. T cells, B-cell-depleted T cells, or PBMCs provided the cDNA or gDNA that served as material.

In the authors' workflow: Cell counts per sample came from amplifying reference gene primers. This table comes from immunoSEQ multiplex PCR, and its TCRdb copy is limited to in-frame clones, with some not included. That table gives V, J and clone size, and the DNA gave D and trimming. The profile covers more than 50,000 clones, with approximately 85% appearing a single time and over 9.5% taken by the ten largest. Germline assignment: CDR1 SGHRS and CDR2 YFSETQ. J gave up 5 bases and V 3 bases, and 8 bases lay outside the gene matches. CDR3 length: 15 amino acids. The J gene is TRBJ2-1, the V gene TRBV5-1; TRBD1 agrees at 7 bases. This clonotype was obtained from a human donor in a cohort sampled during active COVID-19. Input material: peripheral blood. CDR3 nucleotide sequence: TGCGCCAGCAGCTCGTCGACAGGGAGAAACAATGAGCAGTTCTTC. This gives the protein CASSSSTGRNNEQFF.